What follows are 16 T cell receptor beta chains derived from one specimen sequenced in a study of T cell responses to AZD1222 COVID-19 vaccine. Assay: immunoSEQ multiplex PCR; the TCRdb copy retains only in-frame clones and omits some. The table includes under 150,000 clones, about 90% detected once. The sample here was peripheral blood, taken on day 0 of AZD1222 vaccination. Receptors originate from an adult in good health.

The J gene is TRBJ1-1, the V gene TRBV28, with 10 bases identical to TRBD1. Germline trimming cut 3 bases from V and 6 bases from J; bases unmatched to any gene: 7. The CDR3 runs 15 residues. Germline CDR1 reads MDHEN; CDR2 reads SYDVKM. The CDR3, as DNA: TGTGCCAGCAGTTTGTTTCGGGACAGGGGCTCTGAAGCTTTCTTT. This sequence encodes CASSLFRDRGSEAFF. The full variable domain, its missing parts supplied by reference TRBV28 and TRBJ1-1, is DVKVTQSSRYLVKRTGEKVFLECVQDMDHENMFWYRQDPGLGLRLIYFSYDVKMKEKGDIPEGYSVSREKKERFSLILESASTNQTSMYLCASSLFRDRGSEAFFGQGTRLTVV.

The rearrangement uses TRBV6-5 and TRBJ1-2; the D gene is possibly TRBD1 (5 bases). Trimming cost V 2 bases and J 6 bases, with 13 bases left between them. This CDR3 has 14 residues. Germline CDR1 is MNHEY and CDR2 is SVGAGI. The CDR3 loop is CASSYRDVADGYTF. The CDR3 DNA reads TGTGCCAGCAGTTACCGGGACGTCGCAGATGGCTACACCTTC.

The J gene is TRBJ1-6, the V gene TRBV19; 9 bases match TRBD1. Germline V gives CDR1 LNHDA, CDR2 SQIVND (reference sequence). This CDR3 region has 17 residues. Germline trimming cut 6 bases from V and 6 bases from J; bases unmatched to any gene: 12. The CDR3 is CASSRHRDRVSNSPLHF. CDR3 in DNA: TGTGCCAGTAGCCGTCACCGGGACAGGGTGTCTAATTCACCCCTCCACTTT.

This chain links TRBV7-9 with TRBJ2-7; 11 bases line up with TRBD1. The V and J ends lost 5 bases and 5 bases, in that order; junction bases with no gene match: 8. Germline V gives CDR1 SEHNR, CDR2 FQNEAQ (reference sequence). This CDR3 is 15 amino acids long. The DNA for the CDR3 is TGTGCCAGCAGCATAACCGGGACAGGGGGTCACGAGCAGTACTTC. It codes for CASSITGTGGHEQYF.

The chain links TRBV19 to TRBJ1-4; D unclear. In germline, CDR1 is LNHDA, CDR2 SQIVND (reference sequence). Trimming took 0 bases from V and 7 from J, leaving 12 bases between them. The CDR3 is 15 residues long. In nucleotides, the CDR3 is TGTGCCAGTAGTATAGATCTAGAGGTTTTTGAAAAACTGTTTTTT. Translated, it gives CASSIDLEVFEKLFF.

This chain joins TRBV7-3 and TRBJ2-3; no clear D. The CDR3 spans 13 residues. Germline V lookup: CDR1 SGHTA, CDR2 FQGTGA. V was clipped by 5 bases and J by 1 base, with 7 bases between them. The CDR3 bases are TGTGCCAGCAGCGGCCGCGGCACAGATACGCAGTATTTT. Translation gives CASSGRGTDTQYF.

This clone was found once. The chain joins TRBV5-6 to TRBJ2-7; TRBD1 matches 11 bases. Germline CDR1 SGHDT, CDR2 YYEEEE. V trimming: 4 bases; J trimming: 3 bases; junction bases outside the gene matches: 9. The CDR3 totals 16 residues. Here the CDR3 reads CASSPAGQGGIYEQYF. The CDR3 DNA sequence: TGTGCCAGCAGCCCGGCGGGACAGGGGGGGATCTACGAGCAGTACTTC.

DNA of the CDR3: TGTGCCATCAGGAGGGACAGTTCTGAAGCTTTCTTT. Translation: CAIRRDSSEAFF. The chain recombines TRBV10-3 with TRBJ1-1, with TRBD1 matching 7 bases. Looked up from germline, CDR1 is ENHRY and CDR2 is SYGVKD. The CDR3 totals 12 residues. Trimming at V came to 6 bases and at J to 6 bases, leaving 4 bases not matched to a gene.

The chain carries TRBV4-2 and TRBJ2-7, with D hard to call. The CDR3 covers 15 residues. Per germline, CDR1 LGHNA and CDR2 YNFKEQ. V lost 4 bases to trimming and J lost 0 bases, with 13 bases between them. DNA for the CDR3: TGTGCCAGCAGCCTTCGTGACGCTAACTCCTACGAGCAGTACTTC. Protein: CASSLRDANSYEQYF.

The genes are TRBV14 and TRBJ1-2; TRBD1 matches at 7 bases. Losses at the gene ends were 4 bases for V and 8 bases for J; bases not matched to a gene: 10. The CDR3 is 14 amino acids. Germline V gene lookup returns CDR1 SGHDN and CDR2 FVKESK. The CDR3 spells CASSPRIGGWGYTF. In DNA, the CDR3 is TGTGCCAGCAGCCCTAGGATAGGGGGCTGGGGCTACACCTTC.

This clone has only one observation. The chain has TRBV6-2 or TRBV6-3 and TRBJ1-1, with unresolved D. This CDR3 has 13 residues. CDR1 MNHEY and CDR2 SVGEGT come from the germline V gene. V was pared by 3 bases and J by 5 bases, with 10 bases between. The CDR3 here is CASSYGRETEAFF. CDR3 sequence (DNA): TGTGCCAGCAGTTATGGGAGAGAGACTGAAGCTTTCTTT.

The chain links TRBV3-1 (or the pseudogene TRBV3-2) to TRBJ2-3, with D perhaps TRBD2 (6 bases). Germline V CDR1 and CDR2: LGHDT, YNNKEL (reference sequence). This CDR3 contains 17 residues. V lost 1 base and J lost 1, with 15 bases in between. CDR3 residues: CASSQVGGGSGTDTQYF. For the CDR3, the DNA is TGTGCCAGCAGCCAAGTGGGGGGAGGATCTGGCACAGATACGCAGTATTTT.

The rearrangement uses TRBV7-8 and TRBJ1-1, with a weak D call TRBD1 (5 bases). V was clipped by 3 bases and J by 3 bases, with 8 bases between them. Germline lookup yields CDR1 SGHVS and CDR2 FQNEAQ. The CDR3 loop spans 13 amino acids. CDR3 sequence reads: CASSLPGYTEAFF. The CDR3 region has the DNA TGTGCCAGCAGCTTGCCAGGGTACACTGAAGCTTTCTTT.

V gene TRBV1 combines with J gene TRBJ1-2; the table's D gene call, TRBD1, was not cross checked with the DNA. TRBV1 is reported as a pseudogene. The CDR3 spans 14 residues. The CDR3 protein is CTSSQVGANYGYTF. The CDR3 nucleotides read TGCACCAGCAGCCAAGTAGGGGCGAACTATGGCTACACCTTC.

V gene TRBV10-3 combines with J gene TRBJ1-6; 9 bases line up with TRBD1. The V segment lost 8 bases and the J segment 5 bases; nucleotides outside the gene matches: 4. The CDR3 covers 14 residues. Germline CDR1 is ENHRY and CDR2 is SYGVKD. The CDR3 bases are TGTGCCATCGCGGGACAGGGCGATAATTCACCCCTCCACTTT. Translating it yields CAIAGQGDNSPLHF.

The chain employs TRBV9 and TRBJ1-6; a possible D gene is TRBD1 (5 bases). The CDR3 has 10 amino acids. Germline CDR1 and CDR2: SGDLS and YYNGEE. V was trimmed by 5 bases and J by 15 bases, leaving 9 bases between them. This CDR3 is CASRGVLLHF. The CDR3 DNA follows: TGTGCCAGCAGGGGGGTTCTCCTCCACTTT. Full variable domain (missing parts from reference TRBV9 and TRBJ1-6): DSGVTQTPKHLITATGQRVTLRCSPRSGDLSVYWYQQSLDQGLQFLIQYYNGEERAKGNILERFSAQQFPDLHSELNLSSLELGDSALYFCASRGVLLHFGNGTRLTVT.